This TCR beta chain was captured by sequencing in a study of blood T cell repertoires in COVID-19. Study information: Acute-phase and convalescent COVID-19 samples originated in the United States, Italy and Spain. Sources were T cells, B-cell-depleted T cells, or PBMCs; the material itself was cDNA or gDNA.

Only in-frame clones appear in the TCRdb table, and some are missing; sequencing was by immunoSEQ multiplex PCR. The repertoire holds approximately 58,000 clones, with 60% to 80% as singletons. The sample was peripheral blood. The source is a man aged 65 to 79 with active or convalescent COVID-19.

CDR3 region: CATSRDRGYEQYF. For the CDR3, the DNA is TGTGCCACCAGCAGAGATAGAGGTTACGAGCAGTACTTC. The V call is TRBV15, the J call TRBJ2-7; D is undetermined. V was shortened by 0 bases and J by 4 bases, with 7 bases between the two germline ends. CDR1 LNHNV and CDR2 YYDKDF come from the germline V gene (reference sequence). This CDR3 is 13 amino acids long.